A selection of T cell receptor beta chains follows, all from one sample in a study of T cell repertoires in cytomegalovirus infection. For these TCRs, the target antigens are not known. TCRdb re-derived calls from the reads in MiXCR, one entry per CDR3 protein. The sample has tens of thousands of distinct CDR3 sequences; 20% to 30% are singletons. The starting material was CD8+ T cells from cultured PBMCs, obtained from culture after CMV antigen stimulation. The receptors were sampled from a human donor in good health (CMV status not recorded). Some clones in this sample may be carry-over from other donors' samples. Each CDR3 is given with its conserved first and last residue. Each record gives: D gene, clone size, J gene, V gene, CDR3 protein, CDR3 DNA. A D gene is named only where the DNA matches it firmly. Where a row states a size, it is once, few, many or the class of an expanded clone; other rows omit it.

d_call: TRBD2; clone_size: many; j_call: TRBJ2-1; v_call: TRBV27; cdr3_aa: CASSLSMVAGGKYNEQFF; cdr3_nt: TGTGCCAGCAGTTTATCGATGGTAGCGGGAGGGAAATACAATGAGCAGTTCTTC
d_call: NA; clone_size: NA; j_call: TRBJ1-2; v_call: TRBV27; cdr3_aa: CASSLTVTNYGYTF; cdr3_nt: TGTGCCAGCAGTTTAACAGTAACCAACTATGGCTACACCTTC
d_call: NA; clone_size: few; j_call: TRBJ1-6; v_call: TRBV7-9; cdr3_aa: CASSEGNNSPLHF; cdr3_nt: TGTGCCAGCAGTGAGGGTAATAATTCACCCCTCCACTTT
d_call: TRBD2; clone_size: NA; j_call: TRBJ2-3; v_call: TRBV28; cdr3_aa: CASSLFRGGSDTQYF; cdr3_nt: TGTGCCAGCAGCCTCTTCCGGGGGGGTTCAGATACGCAGTATTTT
d_call: TRBD2; clone_size: few; j_call: TRBJ2-1; v_call: TRBV10-2; cdr3_aa: CASSTGGDEQFF; cdr3_nt: TGCGCCAGCAGTACGGGGGGGGATGAGCAGTTCTTC
d_call: NA; clone_size: many; j_call: TRBJ2-1; v_call: TRBV6-1; cdr3_aa: CASRAGGDEQFF; cdr3_nt: TGTGCCAGCAGGGCCGGAGGAGATGAGCAGTTCTTC
d_call: TRBD1; clone_size: few; j_call: TRBJ1-2; v_call: TRBV9; cdr3_aa: CASSRTFPYRGRGYTF; cdr3_nt: TGTGCCAGCAGCCGCACATTCCCCTACAGGGGGCGAGGCTACACCTTC
d_call: TRBD1; clone_size: NA; j_call: TRBJ1-5; v_call: TRBV27; cdr3_aa: CASRTGGSNQPQHF; cdr3_nt: TGTGCCAGCAGGACAGGGGGTAGCAATCAGCCCCAGCATTTT
d_call: NA; clone_size: many; j_call: TRBJ1-1; v_call: TRBV7-2; cdr3_aa: CASSPSTILAFF; cdr3_nt: TGTGCCAGCAGCCCCAGCACGATTCTGGCTTTCTTT
d_call: TRBD2; clone_size: NA; j_call: TRBJ2-1; v_call: TRBV12-3/TRBV12-4; cdr3_aa: CASSLGLADNEQFF; cdr3_nt: TGTGCCAGCAGCTTGGGTCTAGCGGACAATGAGCAGTTCTTC
d_call: NA; clone_size: NA; j_call: TRBJ1-2; v_call: TRBV28; cdr3_aa: CASSSLGQEGYTF; cdr3_nt: TGTGCCAGCAGTAGCCTGGGACAAGAAGGCTACACCTTC
d_call: NA; clone_size: many; j_call: TRBJ1-5; v_call: TRBV7-2; cdr3_aa: CASSPGNGQGWYQPQHF; cdr3_nt: TGTGCCAGCAGCCCCGGGAATGGGCAGGGTTGGTATCAGCCCCAGCATTTT
d_call: TRBD1; clone_size: many; j_call: TRBJ2-2; v_call: TRBV27; cdr3_aa: CASSLPPGGGDTGELFF; cdr3_nt: TGTGCCAGCAGTTTACCCCCAGGGGGCGGCGACACCGGGGAGCTGTTTTTT
d_call: TRBD1; clone_size: few; j_call: TRBJ2-7; v_call: TRBV11-2; cdr3_aa: CASSLEQGFLYEQYF; cdr3_nt: TGTGCCAGCAGCTTAGAACAGGGGTTTCTCTACGAGCAGTACTTC
d_call: NA; clone_size: many; j_call: TRBJ2-1; v_call: TRBV30; cdr3_aa: CAWSTPHGANNEQFF; cdr3_nt: TGTGCCTGGAGCACGCCACACGGGGCAAACAATGAGCAGTTCTTC
d_call: TRBD1; clone_size: few; j_call: TRBJ2-7; v_call: TRBV4-1; cdr3_aa: CASSQPGQSYEQYF; cdr3_nt: TGCGCCAGCAGCCAGCCGGGACAGTCCTACGAGCAGTACTTC
d_call: TRBD1; clone_size: many; j_call: TRBJ1-5; v_call: TRBV24-1; cdr3_aa: CATSDGQGHQPQHF; cdr3_nt: TGTGCCACCAGTGACGGACAGGGGCATCAGCCCCAGCATTTT
d_call: NA; clone_size: NA; j_call: TRBJ1-2; v_call: TRBV19; cdr3_aa: CASSPSDRKVVGYTF; cdr3_nt: TGTGCCAGTAGTCCCTCCGACAGGAAAGTGGTTGGCTACACCTTC
d_call: TRBD2; clone_size: few; j_call: TRBJ2-3; v_call: TRBV19; cdr3_aa: CASRTKPGLAQQASTDTQYF; cdr3_nt: TGTGCCAGTAGAACGAAGCCGGGACTAGCGCAGCAGGCTAGCACAGATACGCAGTATTTT
d_call: NA; clone_size: NA; j_call: TRBJ2-1; v_call: TRBV6-5; cdr3_aa: CASSYDRIREQFF; cdr3_nt: TGTGCCAGCAGTTACGATCGGATCAGGGAGCAGTTCTTC
d_call: NA; clone_size: NA; j_call: TRBJ2-7; v_call: TRBV27; cdr3_aa: CASSLSGDGYEQYF; cdr3_nt: TGTGCCAGCAGTTTATCTGGGGACGGCTACGAGCAGTACTTC
d_call: TRBD2; clone_size: NA; j_call: TRBJ2-7; v_call: TRBV2; cdr3_aa: CASSGVTSGGEQYF; cdr3_nt: TGTGCCAGCTCGGGGGTGACTAGCGGGGGTGAGCAGTACTTC
d_call: TRBD1; clone_size: NA; j_call: TRBJ2-1; v_call: TRBV2; cdr3_aa: CASSDGTADPLYNEQFF; cdr3_nt: TGTGCCAGCAGTGATGGGACAGCTGACCCTTTATACAATGAGCAGTTCTTC
d_call: NA; clone_size: many; j_call: TRBJ2-2; v_call: TRBV14; cdr3_aa: CASSQDQAVNTGELFF; cdr3_nt: TGTGCCAGCAGCCAGGACCAGGCGGTGAACACCGGGGAGCTGTTTTTT
d_call: NA; clone_size: NA; j_call: TRBJ2-7; v_call: TRBV6-5; cdr3_aa: CASSYGSGGEQYF; cdr3_nt: TGTGCCAGCAGTTACGGGTCTGGGGGCGAGCAGTACTTC
d_call: NA; clone_size: many; j_call: TRBJ1-2; v_call: TRBV12-3/TRBV12-4; cdr3_aa: CASSTRENYGYTF; cdr3_nt: TGTGCCAGTTCCACCCGGGAAAACTATGGCTACACCTTC
d_call: NA; clone_size: NA; j_call: TRBJ1-2; v_call: TRBV29-1; cdr3_aa: CSVEGQESYGYTF; cdr3_nt: TGCAGCGTTGAGGGGCAGGAGAGCTATGGCTACACCTTC
d_call: NA; clone_size: NA; j_call: TRBJ2-1; v_call: TRBV27; cdr3_aa: CASSLAANPSHEQFF; cdr3_nt: TGTGCCAGCAGTTTGGCGGCTAACCCTAGCCATGAGCAGTTCTTC
d_call: TRBD1; clone_size: NA; j_call: TRBJ1-3; v_call: TRBV7-9; cdr3_aa: CASNRVEGQQSGNTIYF; cdr3_nt: TGTGCCAGCAACCGAGTTGAGGGACAGCAGTCTGGAAACACCATATATTTT
d_call: NA; clone_size: many; j_call: TRBJ2-7; v_call: TRBV12-3/TRBV12-4; cdr3_aa: CASTLGGPLNEQYF; cdr3_nt: TGTGCCAGCACCCTAGGAGGGCCGTTGAACGAGCAGTACTTC